This T cell receptor beta chain was profiled in a study of cytomegalovirus exposure and HLA in healthy donors. Germline-derived CDR1 and CDR2 are SGDLS and YYNGEE. V shed 4 bases, J shed 3 bases, and the junction held 3 bases outside the gene matches. The CDR3 is 14 amino acids. Generated by immunoSEQ multiplex PCR, the TCRdb table keeps only in-frame clones and is missing some. Of about 180,000 clones in the sample, about nine tenths were seen once. J is TRBJ1-1 and V is TRBV9, with 10 bases matching TRBD1. The sequencing input was PBMCs. The source of this sequence is a man between 18 and 35 years old in good health and CMV-seropositive. CDR3 nucleotide sequence: TGTGCCAGCAGCACCGGGACAGGGGACACTGAAGCTTTCTTT. Its translation: CASSTGTGDTEAFF.